This T cell receptor (beta chain) came from a study of CD8 T cells in Susac syndrome (dated by TCRdb to about 2019). About the investigation overall: Of the Susac syndrome patients who were sequenced, roughly 6 had clinically active disease and roughly eight were in clinical remission. Susac syndrome patients were therapy-naive, on corticosteroids (some also receiving IVIg), or on IVIg alone at blood withdrawal. Whether CD8+ T cell activation and differentiation in Susac syndrome was antigen driven was tested using repertoire sequencing. CD8+ T cell repertoire clonality was compared between fewer than 13 healthy donors, roughly 14 Susac syndrome patients and about 15 multiple sclerosis patients.

High-throughput TCR beta sequencing profiled peripheral blood CD8+ and CD4+ T cells from healthy donors, Susac syndrome patients and multiple sclerosis patients. Recently defined diagnostic criteria for definite or probable disease were met by the Susac syndrome patients. Bulk CD8+ and CD4+ T cells were purified by magnetic negative isolation, whereas CD8+ TEMRA cells were enriched by FACS. Blood was collected in EDTA tubes and processed within 24 hours, with PBMCs isolated through density gradient centrifugation. PBMCs intended for TCR sequencing were frozen in liquid nitrogen and were later thawed in a 37 degrees C water bath. A purity of at least 90% was achieved for sorted or isolated CD4+, CD8+ and CD8+ TEMRA cells. Relative to germline, V is missing 5 bases and J is missing 2 bases, with 8 bases of the junction outside any gene match. Counted from cysteine to phenylalanine, this CDR3 has 16 amino acids. Of all the DNA, just the CDR3 is kept, 48 bases in frame from base 1. Via the germline V gene (reference sequence), CDR1 is SEHNR and CDR2 FQNEAQ.

Concerning this clonotype itself: This clone's antigen is unknown. Qualities for individual bases were not recorded, and no much larger clone is one base off.

The paper as a whole reports these results and caveats: Clonal expansion was seen in Susac syndrome CD8+ repertoires, peaking in CD8+ TEMRA cells and being greater in clinically active patients than in remitting ones. Over 15 and five Susac-specific public clones were found in the total CD8+ and CD8+ TEMRA repertoires, respectively. The number of individuals in the TCR sequencing and HLA analysis was recognized as being relatively small.

RNA was extracted using the RNeasy kit, and about 0.45 to 1 microgram was reverse transcribed with random hexamers. The immunoSEQ multiplex PCR assay, which covers 54 Vbeta and 13 Jbeta segments, was used to amplify TCR beta CDR3 regions. PCR amplification bias was corrected using a synthetic template baseline for primer optimization and computational correction. The authors' analysis ran thus. Only productive sequences were kept, with reads annotated to V, D and J genes according to IMGT and analyzed in immunoSEQ Analyzer. To calculate clonality, Shannon entropy was normalized by log2 of the number of productive unique sequences and then subtracted from one. For each patient and control, public and private clones were evaluated within the 100 most prevalent clones. Clones were defined as Susac-specific when absent from the healthy and MS cohorts, from some 1,100 published viral clones and from other ImmuneACCESS disease sequences. TCRdb ran its own pipeline on the public reads, namely fastp trimming at Q25 and MiXCR clone calling, and kept in-frame beta chains. CDR3 protein sequences are deduplicated, and each keeps its most common genes and DNA. What appears here as the V and J calls and clone size reflects TCRdb's work, not the paper's. The sample contains under 90,000 distinct CDR3 sequences, 85% to 95% of them found a single time. The top ten constitute roughly 0.5% of the sample.

Material: CD8+ T cells from PBMCs. This sequence was found in a human donor with Susac syndrome. The chain uses TRBV7-9 and TRBJ2-3, with 9 central nucleotides matching TRBD2. The CDR3 region: CASSHGTSRTTDTQYF. In nucleotides, the sequence is TGTGCCAGCAGCCACGGGACTAGCAGGACCACAGATACGCAGTATTTT.